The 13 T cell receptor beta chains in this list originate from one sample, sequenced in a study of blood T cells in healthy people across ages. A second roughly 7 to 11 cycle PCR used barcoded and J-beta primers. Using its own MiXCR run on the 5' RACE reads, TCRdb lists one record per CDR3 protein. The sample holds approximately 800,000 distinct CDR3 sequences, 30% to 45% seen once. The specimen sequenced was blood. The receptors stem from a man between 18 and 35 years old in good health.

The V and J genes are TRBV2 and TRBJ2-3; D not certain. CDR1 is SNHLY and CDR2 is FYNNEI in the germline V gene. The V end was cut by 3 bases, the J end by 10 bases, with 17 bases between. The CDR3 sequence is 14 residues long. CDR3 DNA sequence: TGTGCCAGCAGTGAGATGGCAGCTTTGAACCCGCAGTATTTT. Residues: CASSEMAALNPQYF. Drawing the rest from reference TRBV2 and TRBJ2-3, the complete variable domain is EPEVTQTPSHQVTQMGQEVILRCVPISNHLYFYWYRQILGQKVEFLVSFYNNEISEKSEIFDDQFSVERPDGSNFTLKIRSTKLEDSAMYFCASSEMAALNPQYFGPGTRLTVL.

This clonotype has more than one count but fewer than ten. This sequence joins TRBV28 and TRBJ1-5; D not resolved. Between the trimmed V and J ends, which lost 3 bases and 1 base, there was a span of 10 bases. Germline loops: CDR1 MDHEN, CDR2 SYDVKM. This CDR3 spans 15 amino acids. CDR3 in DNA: TGTGCCAGCAGTTTTGGAGGTACCAGCAATCAGCCCCAGCATTTT. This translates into CASSFGGTSNQPQHF.

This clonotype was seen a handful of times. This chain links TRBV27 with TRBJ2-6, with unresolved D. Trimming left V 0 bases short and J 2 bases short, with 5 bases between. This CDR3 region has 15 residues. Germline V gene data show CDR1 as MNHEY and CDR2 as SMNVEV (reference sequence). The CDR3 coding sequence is TGTGCCAGCAGTTTATCGATACCTGGGGCCAACGTCCTGACTTTC. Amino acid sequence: CASSLSIPGANVLTF.

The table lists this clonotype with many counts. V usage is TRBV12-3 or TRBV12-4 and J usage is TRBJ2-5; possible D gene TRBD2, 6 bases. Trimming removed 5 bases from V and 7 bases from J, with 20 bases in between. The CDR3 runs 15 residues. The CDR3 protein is CASSLPRGLGGTQYF. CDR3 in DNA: TGTGCCAGCAGTCTACCCCGGGGACTCGGGGGGACCCAGTACTTC.

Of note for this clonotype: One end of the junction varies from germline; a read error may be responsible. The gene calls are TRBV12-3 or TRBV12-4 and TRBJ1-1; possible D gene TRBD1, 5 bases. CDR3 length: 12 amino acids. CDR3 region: CAGSFGSGEAFF. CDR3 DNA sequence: TGTGCCGGCAGTTTCGGGTCAGGGGAAGCTTTCTTT.

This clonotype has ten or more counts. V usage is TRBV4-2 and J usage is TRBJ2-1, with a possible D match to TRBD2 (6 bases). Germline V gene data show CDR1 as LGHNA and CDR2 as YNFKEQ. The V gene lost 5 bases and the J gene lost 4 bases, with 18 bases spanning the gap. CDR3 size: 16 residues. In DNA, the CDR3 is TGTGCCAGCAGCAGTTTCGGGGGAGGTGGGTACAATGAGCAGTTCTTC. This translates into CASSSFGGGGYNEQFF.

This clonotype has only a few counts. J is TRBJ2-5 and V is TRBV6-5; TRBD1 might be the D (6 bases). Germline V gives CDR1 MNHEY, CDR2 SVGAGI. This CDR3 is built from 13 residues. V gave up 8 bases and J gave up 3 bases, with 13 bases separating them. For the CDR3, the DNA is TGTGCCAGCCACCAAAACAGGGAAGAGACCCAGTACTTC. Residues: CASHQNREETQYF.

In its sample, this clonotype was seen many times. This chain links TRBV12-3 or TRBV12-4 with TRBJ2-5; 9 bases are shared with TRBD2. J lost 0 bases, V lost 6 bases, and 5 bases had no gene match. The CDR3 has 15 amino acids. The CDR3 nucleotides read TGTGCCAGCAGCCCGACTAGCGGATACCAAGAGACCCAGTACTTC. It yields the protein CASSPTSGYQETQYF.

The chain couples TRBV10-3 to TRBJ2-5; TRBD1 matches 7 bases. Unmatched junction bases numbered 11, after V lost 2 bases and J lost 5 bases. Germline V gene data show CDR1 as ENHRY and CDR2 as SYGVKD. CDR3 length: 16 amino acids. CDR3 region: CAISEVNRGNGETQYF. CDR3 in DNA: TGTGCCATCAGTGAGGTTAACAGGGGCAACGGGGAGACCCAGTACTTC.

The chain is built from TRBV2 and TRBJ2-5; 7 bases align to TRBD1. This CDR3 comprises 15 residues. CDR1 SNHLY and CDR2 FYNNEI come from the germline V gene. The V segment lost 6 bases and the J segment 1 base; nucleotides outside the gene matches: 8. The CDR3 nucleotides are TGTGCCAGCAGCCAGACAGGGTCCCTCCAAGAGACCCAGTACTTC. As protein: CASSQTGSLQETQYF.

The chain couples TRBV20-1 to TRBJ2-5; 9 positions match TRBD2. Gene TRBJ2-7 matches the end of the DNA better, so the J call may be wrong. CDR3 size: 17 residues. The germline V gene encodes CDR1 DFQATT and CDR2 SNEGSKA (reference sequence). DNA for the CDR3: TGCAGTGCTAGAGTTAAGGGGTTTTTAGGGACTAGCAACGAGCAGTACTTC. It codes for CSARVKGFLGTSNEQYF.

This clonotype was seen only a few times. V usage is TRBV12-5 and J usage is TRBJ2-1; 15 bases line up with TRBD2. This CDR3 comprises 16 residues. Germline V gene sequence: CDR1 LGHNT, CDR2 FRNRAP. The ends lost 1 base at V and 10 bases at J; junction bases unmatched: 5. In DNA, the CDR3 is TGTGCTAGTGGTTTGGGGACTAGCGGGGGGGCGCAGGAGCAGTTCTTC. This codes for CASGLGTSGGAQEQFF.

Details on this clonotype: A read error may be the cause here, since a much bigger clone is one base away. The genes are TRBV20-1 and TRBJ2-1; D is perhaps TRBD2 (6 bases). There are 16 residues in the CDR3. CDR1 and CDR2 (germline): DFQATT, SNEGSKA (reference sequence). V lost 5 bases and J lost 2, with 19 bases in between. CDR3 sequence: CSAGPHRRGAYNEQFF. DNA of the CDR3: TGCAGTGCTGGCCCCCACCGGCGGGGAGCCTACAATGAGCAGTTCTTC.